The rows below give T cell receptor beta chains drawn from one sample of a study of blood T cell repertoires in COVID-19. Libraries were prepared by immunoSEQ multiplex PCR; TCRdb keeps only in-frame clonotypes and omits some of them. The profile covers around 190,000 clones, with roughly 86% appearing a single time and 10% taken by the ten largest. What was sequenced was PBMCs or T cells enriched from blood (not recorded which). The receptor set was obtained from a man aged 18 to 29 with acute COVID-19. CDR3s include the opening cysteine and the closing phenylalanine or tryptophan. A D gene is named only where the DNA matches it firmly. Rows may omit the clone size; those that give it use once, few, many or a size class.

CDR3 protein: CASSPTTGPYEQYF; CDR3 DNA: TGCGCCAGCAGCCCCACCACAGGACCCTACGAGCAGTACTTC; clone size: .; D gene: .; V gene: TRBV5-1; J gene: TRBJ2-7
CDR3 protein: CASSLWTGPSYEQYF; CDR3 DNA: TGTGCCAGCAGCTTATGGACAGGACCCTCCTACGAGCAGTACTTC; clone size: .; D gene: TRBD1; V gene: TRBV11-3; J gene: TRBJ2-7
CDR3 protein: CASSTSFSRLPGGYYEQYF; CDR3 DNA: TGTGCCAGTAGTACGAGTTTCTCACGGCTGCCGGGAGGTTACTACGAGCAGTACTTC; clone size: .; D gene: TRBD2; V gene: TRBV19; J gene: TRBJ2-7
CDR3 protein: CASSYDRAGNTEAFF; CDR3 DNA: TGTGCCAGCAGCTACGACAGGGCTGGGAACACTGAAGCTTTCTTT; clone size: .; D gene: TRBD1; V gene: TRBV3-1/TRBV3-2; J gene: TRBJ1-1
CDR3 protein: CACEGEVGNQPQHF; CDR3 DNA: TGTGCCTGCGAGGGGGAAGTAGGCAATCAGCCCCAGCATTTT; clone size: .; D gene: .; V gene: TRBV30; J gene: TRBJ1-5
CDR3 protein: CASSPTSGYNEQFF; CDR3 DNA: TGTGCCAGCTCACCAACTAGCGGGTACAATGAGCAGTTCTTC; clone size: few; D gene: TRBD2; V gene: TRBV18; J gene: TRBJ2-1
CDR3 protein: CASNTGAQNTGELFF; CDR3 DNA: TGTGCCAGCAATACAGGGGCTCAGAACACCGGGGAGCTGTTTTTT; clone size: .; D gene: TRBD1; V gene: TRBV28; J gene: TRBJ2-2
CDR3 protein: CASSSILQGSYEETQYF; CDR3 DNA: TGTGCCAGCAGCTCCATTCTACAGGGGTCATATGAAGAGACCCAGTACTTC; clone size: .; D gene: TRBD1; V gene: TRBV7-2; J gene: TRBJ2-5
CDR3 protein: CASSPPILAGETQYF; CDR3 DNA: TGTGCCAGCTCACCACCCATCCTAGCGGGAGAGACCCAGTACTTC; clone size: .; D gene: TRBD2; V gene: TRBV18; J gene: TRBJ2-5
CDR3 protein: CASRYALSGNQPQHF; CDR3 DNA: TGTGCCAGCAGATACGCCTTATCAGGGAATCAGCCCCAGCATTTT; clone size: .; D gene: .; V gene: TRBV2; J gene: TRBJ1-5
CDR3 protein: CASSFFGLGSYEQYF; CDR3 DNA: TGTGCCAGCAGTTTTTTTGGACTAGGGTCCTACGAGCAGTACTTC; clone size: few; D gene: TRBD2; V gene: TRBV28; J gene: TRBJ2-7
CDR3 protein: CASSLGVDNEQFF; CDR3 DNA: TGCGCCAGCAGCCTCGGAGTCGACAATGAGCAGTTCTTC; clone size: .; D gene: .; V gene: TRBV5-1; J gene: TRBJ2-1
CDR3 protein: CASSSPGGAYNEQFF; CDR3 DNA: TGTGCCAGCAGTTCCCCGGGAGGTGCCTACAATGAGCAGTTCTTC; clone size: .; D gene: TRBD2; V gene: TRBV28; J gene: TRBJ2-1